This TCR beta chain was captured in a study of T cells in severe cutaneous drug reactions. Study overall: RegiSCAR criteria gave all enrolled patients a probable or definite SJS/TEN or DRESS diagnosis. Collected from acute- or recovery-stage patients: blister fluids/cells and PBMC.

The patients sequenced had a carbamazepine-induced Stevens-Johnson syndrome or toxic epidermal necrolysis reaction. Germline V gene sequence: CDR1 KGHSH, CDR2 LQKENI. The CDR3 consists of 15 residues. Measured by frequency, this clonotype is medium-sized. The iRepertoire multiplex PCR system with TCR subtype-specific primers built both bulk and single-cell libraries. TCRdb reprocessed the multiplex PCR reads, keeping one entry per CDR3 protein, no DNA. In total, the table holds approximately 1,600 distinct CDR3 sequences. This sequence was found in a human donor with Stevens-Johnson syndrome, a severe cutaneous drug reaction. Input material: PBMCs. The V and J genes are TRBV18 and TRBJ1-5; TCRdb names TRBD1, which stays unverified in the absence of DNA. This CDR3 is CASALGQGSNQPQHF.